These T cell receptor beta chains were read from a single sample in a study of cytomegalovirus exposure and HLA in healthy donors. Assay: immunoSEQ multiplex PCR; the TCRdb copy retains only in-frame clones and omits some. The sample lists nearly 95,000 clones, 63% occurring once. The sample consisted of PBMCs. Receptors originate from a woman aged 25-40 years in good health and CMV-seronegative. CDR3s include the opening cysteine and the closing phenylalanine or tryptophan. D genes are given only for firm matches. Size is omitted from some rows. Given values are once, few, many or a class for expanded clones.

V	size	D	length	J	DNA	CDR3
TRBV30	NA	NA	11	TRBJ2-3	TGTGCCTGGGAGGGCGCAGATACGCAGTATTTT	CAWEGADTQYF
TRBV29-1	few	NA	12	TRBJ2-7	TGCAGCGTTAGCGGCGGGCCCCACGAGCAGTACTTC	CSVSGGPHEQYF
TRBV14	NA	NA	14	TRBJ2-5	TGTGCCAGCAGCCAAGAGTCCTTTTCCCAGACCCAGTACTTC	CASSQESFSQTQYF
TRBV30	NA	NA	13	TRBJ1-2	TGTGCCTGGCGGTCCTATGTGGAGGATGGCTACACCTTC	CAWRSYVEDGYTF
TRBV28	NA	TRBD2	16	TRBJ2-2	TGTGCCAGCAGTGCCCATAGCGGGAGAGGAACCGGGGAGCTGTTTTTT	CASSAHSGRGTGELFF
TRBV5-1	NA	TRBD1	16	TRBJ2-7	TGCGCCAGCAGCCCTCGGCGGCAGGGGGTCACCTACGAGCAGTACTTC	CASSPRRQGVTYEQYF
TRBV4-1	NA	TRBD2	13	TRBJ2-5	TGCGCCAGCGCTCGACTAGCGCTTGAGACCCAGTACTTC	CASARLALETQYF
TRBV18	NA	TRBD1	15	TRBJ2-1	TGTGCCAGCTCACGAGGACAGGTTACCTACAATGAGCAGTTCTTC	CASSRGQVTYNEQFF
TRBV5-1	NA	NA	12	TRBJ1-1	TGCGCCAGCAGCAAGGGAGACACTGAAGCTTTCTTT	CASSKGDTEAFF
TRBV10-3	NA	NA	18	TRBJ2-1	TGTGCCATCAGTTTAACCGGGACAGTGGGACTAGTGGGCAATGAGCAGTTCTTC	CAISLTGTVGLVGNEQFF
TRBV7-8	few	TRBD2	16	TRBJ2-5	TGTGCCAGCAGCCCATTTAGCGGGGGAAACTCAGAGACCCAGTACTTC	CASSPFSGGNSETQYF
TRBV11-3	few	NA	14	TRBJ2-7	TGTGCCAGCAGCCCCCAGGGGACGGCCTACGAGCAGTACTTC	CASSPQGTAYEQYF
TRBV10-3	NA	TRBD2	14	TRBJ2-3	TGTGCCATCAGTCGGGGGGGCCCCACAGATACGCAGTATTTT	CAISRGGPTDTQYF
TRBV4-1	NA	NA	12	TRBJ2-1	TGCGCCAGCAGCCAAGATCTCAATGAGCAGTTCTTC	CASSQDLNEQFF
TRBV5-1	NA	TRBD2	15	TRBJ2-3	TGCGCCAGCAGCATTGGGGGACTAGCGGGGTATACGCAGTATTTT	CASSIGGLAGYTQYF
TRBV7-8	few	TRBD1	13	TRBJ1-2	TGTGCCAGCGCCAGGGGGAACGGCTATGGCTACACCTTC	CASARGNGYGYTF
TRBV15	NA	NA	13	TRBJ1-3	TGTGCCACCAGCAGAACCCGTCGGGACACCATATATTTT	CATSRTRRDTIYF
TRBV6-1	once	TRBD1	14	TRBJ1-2	TGTGCCAGCAGTGAAGCAGGGGGCGTCTATGGCTACACCTTC	CASSEAGGVYGYTF
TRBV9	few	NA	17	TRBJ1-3	TGTGCCAGCAGCGTAGGGCTGCCAACCTTCTCTGGAAACACCATATATTTT	CASSVGLPTFSGNTIYF
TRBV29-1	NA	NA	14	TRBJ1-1	TGCAGCGTTGAAGGGCGGCGCGGGGCCTGGGACGCTTTCTTT	CSVEGRRGAWDAFF
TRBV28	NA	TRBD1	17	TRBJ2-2	TGTGCCAGCAGTTTTTTTGGTCCGGGACAGGGCACCGGGGAGCTGTTTTTT	CASSFFGPGQGTGELFF
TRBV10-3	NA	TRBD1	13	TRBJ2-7	TGTGCCATCAGCGGGACAGGAGGTTACGAGCAGTACTTC	CAISGTGGYEQYF
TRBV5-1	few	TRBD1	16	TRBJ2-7	TGCGCCAGCAGCTCCGGACAGGGGGCGACTTTCTACGAGCAGTACTTC	CASSSGQGATFYEQYF
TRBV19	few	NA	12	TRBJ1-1	TGTGCCAGTAGTATACGGAACACTGAAGCTTTCTTT	CASSIRNTEAFF
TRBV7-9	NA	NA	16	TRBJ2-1	TGTGCCAGCAGGCCCCGTGGAAGGGGCGGGGAGGATGAGCAGTTCTTC	CASRPRGRGGEDEQFF
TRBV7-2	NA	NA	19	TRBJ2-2	TGTGCCAGCAGCTTAGGGGTATGGGGCGGTCTTTGGGACACCGGGGAGCTGTTTTTT	CASSLGVWGGLWDTGELFF
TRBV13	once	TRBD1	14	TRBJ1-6	TGTGCCAGCAGCAACGGGACAGGGATTTCACCCCTCCACTTT	CASSNGTGISPLHF
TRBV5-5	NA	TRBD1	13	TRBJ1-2	TGTGCCAGCAGCCCGGGGACAGGGCAGGGCTACACCTTC	CASSPGTGQGYTF
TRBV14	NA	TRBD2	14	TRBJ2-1	TGTGCCAGCAGTCCTAGCGGGAGGTACAATGAGCAGTTCTTC	CASSPSGRYNEQFF
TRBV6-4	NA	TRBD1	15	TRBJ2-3	TGTGCCACCTCAAACCCGGACAGGGGGGCAGATACGCAGTATTTT	CATSNPDRGADTQYF
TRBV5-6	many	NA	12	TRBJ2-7	TGTGCCAGCAGCACGGGACTTCGGGAGCAGTACTTC	CASSTGLREQYF
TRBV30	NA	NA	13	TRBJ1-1	TGTGCCTGGAGCGGGGGATGGATCACTGAAGCTTTCTTT	CAWSGGWITEAFF
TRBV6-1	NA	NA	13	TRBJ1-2	TGTGCCAGCAGTGGCAGGGGTCCCTATGGCTACACCTTC	CASSGRGPYGYTF
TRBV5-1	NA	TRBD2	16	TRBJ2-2	TGCGCCAGCAGCTGGGGGACTAGCGGGAACACCGGGGAGCTGTTTTTT	CASSWGTSGNTGELFF
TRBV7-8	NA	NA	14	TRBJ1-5	TGTGCCAGCGTAGAAGGGCGGGGGAATCAGCCCCAGCATTTT	CASVEGRGNQPQHF
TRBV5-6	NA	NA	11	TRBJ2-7	TGTGCCAGCAGCCGGGTCAACGAGCAGTACTTC	CASSRVNEQYF
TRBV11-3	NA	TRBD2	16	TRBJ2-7	TGTGCCAGCAGCGGAGGGCTAGCGGGATTTCCCTACGAGCAGTACTTC	CASSGGLAGFPYEQYF
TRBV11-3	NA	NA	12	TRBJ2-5	TGTGCCAGTCAGGGCGGCGGAGAGACCCAGTACTTC	CASQGGGETQYF
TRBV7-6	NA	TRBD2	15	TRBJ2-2	TGTGCCAGCAGCTTGACTAGCGGGAGCAGCGGGGAGCTGTTTTTT	CASSLTSGSSGELFF
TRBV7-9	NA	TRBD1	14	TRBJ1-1	TGTGCCAGCAGCGGGACAGGGGGCGACCAAGAAGCTTTCTTT	CASSGTGGDQEAFF
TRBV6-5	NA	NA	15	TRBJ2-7	TGTGCCAGCAGGCACACCGTATTGGGCTCTTACGAGCAGTACTTC	CASRHTVLGSYEQYF
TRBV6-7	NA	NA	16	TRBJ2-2	TGTGCCAGCAGTTACGGAGGAAATTGGGGGGCCGGGGAGCTGTTTTTT	CASSYGGNWGAGELFF
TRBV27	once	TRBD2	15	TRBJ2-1	TGTGCCAGCAGTTTATCCAGCGGGAGTTACAATGAGCAGTTCTTC	CASSLSSGSYNEQFF
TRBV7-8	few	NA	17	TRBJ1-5	TGTGCCAGCAGCTTACCTCGCCGGAGTAGTGGCAATCAGCCCCAGCATTTT	CASSLPRRSSGNQPQHF
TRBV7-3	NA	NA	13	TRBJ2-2	TGTGCCAGCAGCTTAGTCAGTACCGGGGAGCTGTTTTTT	CASSLVSTGELFF
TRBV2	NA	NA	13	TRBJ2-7	TGTGCCAGCACCACCCTACGGGTTGGTGAGCAGTACTTC	CASTTLRVGEQYF
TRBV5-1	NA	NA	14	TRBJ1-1	TGCGCCAGCAGGCGTAGTGGAGCGCACACTGAAGCTTTCTTT	CASRRSGAHTEAFF
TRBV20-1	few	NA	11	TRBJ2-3	TGCAGTGCCCTCGTCACAGATACGCAGTATTTT	CSALVTDTQYF
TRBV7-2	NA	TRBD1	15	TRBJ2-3	TGTGCCAGCAGCCAACCGGGACAGGGAAGGGATACGCAGTATTTT	CASSQPGQGRDTQYF
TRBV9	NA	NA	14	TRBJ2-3	TGTGCCAGCAGCCCCCGGACTGGCACAGATACGCAGTATTTT	CASSPRTGTDTQYF
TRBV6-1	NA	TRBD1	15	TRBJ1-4	TGTGCCAGCAGTGTGGCAGGGGGTACTAATGAAAAACTGTTTTTT	CASSVAGGTNEKLFF
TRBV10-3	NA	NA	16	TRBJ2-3	TGTGCCATCAGTGATCGGCAGGGCGTCCGTGCAGATACGCAGTATTTT	CAISDRQGVRADTQYF
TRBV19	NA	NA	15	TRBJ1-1	TGTGCCAGTAGTGGCCGTTGGGGAGGGGACACTGAAGCTTTCTTT	CASSGRWGGDTEAFF
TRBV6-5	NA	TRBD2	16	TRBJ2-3	TGTGCCAGCAGTTTACGGGCTAGCGGGGGGGGAGATACGCAGTATTTT	CASSLRASGGGDTQYF
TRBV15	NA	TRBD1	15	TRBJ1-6	TGTGCCACCAGCAGAGCTGGGACAGAGGGATCACCCCTCCACTTT	CATSRAGTEGSPLHF
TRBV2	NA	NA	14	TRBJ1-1	TGTGCCAGCAGCGAAGGGGCCAGTAACACTGAAGCTTTCTTT	CASSEGASNTEAFF
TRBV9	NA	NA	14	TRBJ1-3	TGTGCCAGCAGCGTAGCTACAGGGGGAAACACCATATATTTT	CASSVATGGNTIYF
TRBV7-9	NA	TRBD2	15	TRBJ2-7	TGTGCCAGCAGCTTAAGGCGGGAGGGCCGCAACGAGCAGTACTTT	CASSLRREGRNEQYF
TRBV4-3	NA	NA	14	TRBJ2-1	TGCGCCAGCAGCCAAGAGAAGACTTTTAGACCGCAGTTCTTC	CASSQEKTFRPQFF